The entry that follows covers one T cell receptor (beta chain) sequence. V trimming: 5 bases; J trimming: 7 bases; junction bases outside the gene matches: 6. Per germline, CDR1 SEHNR and CDR2 FQNEAQ (reference sequence). The CDR3 has 13 amino acids. These data originate in a study of PD-L1 blockade in urothelial cancer. Study context: Patients started atezolizumab in the mid-2010s, 1,200 mg intravenously every 3 weeks. Between 0 and 3 chemotherapy regimens preceded treatment for each patient. Blood underwent analysis 3 weeks (second dose) and 6 weeks after treatment began.

Profiling relied on immunoSEQ multiplex PCR, and the TCRdb table lists in-frame clones only, not all of them. The table has under 40,000 clones, more than 85% seen once. This sequence originates from a man in his fifties or sixties with urothelial cancer. The chain employs TRBV7-9 and TRBJ1-2; 8 bases are shared with TRBD1. Sequenced here: PBMCs, sampled around atezolizumab (anti-PD-L1) treatment. CDR3 DNA sequence: TGTGCCAGCAGCCCCCAGGGGGCCGCTGGCTACACCTTC. Translating gives CASSPQGAAGYTF.